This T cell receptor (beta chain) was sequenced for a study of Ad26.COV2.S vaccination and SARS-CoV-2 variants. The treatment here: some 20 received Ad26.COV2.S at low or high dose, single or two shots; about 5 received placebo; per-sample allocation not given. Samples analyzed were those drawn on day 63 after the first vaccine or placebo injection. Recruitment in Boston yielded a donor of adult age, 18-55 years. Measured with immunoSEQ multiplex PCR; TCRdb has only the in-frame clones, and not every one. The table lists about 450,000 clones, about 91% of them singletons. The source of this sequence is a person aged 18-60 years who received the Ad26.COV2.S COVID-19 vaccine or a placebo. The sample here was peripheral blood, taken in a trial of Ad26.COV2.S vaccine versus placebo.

CDR3 coding DNA: TGTGCCACCAAGGGGGGAGGCACAGATACGCAGTATTTT. Translation gives CATKGGGTDTQYF. This chain uses TRBV15 with TRBJ2-3, with D perhaps TRBD1 or TRBD2 (6 bases each). CDR1 and CDR2 from the germline V gene are LNHNV and YYDKDF (reference sequence). Deletions cut 7 bases from V and 1 base from J, with 9 bases between. The CDR3 runs to 13 residues.